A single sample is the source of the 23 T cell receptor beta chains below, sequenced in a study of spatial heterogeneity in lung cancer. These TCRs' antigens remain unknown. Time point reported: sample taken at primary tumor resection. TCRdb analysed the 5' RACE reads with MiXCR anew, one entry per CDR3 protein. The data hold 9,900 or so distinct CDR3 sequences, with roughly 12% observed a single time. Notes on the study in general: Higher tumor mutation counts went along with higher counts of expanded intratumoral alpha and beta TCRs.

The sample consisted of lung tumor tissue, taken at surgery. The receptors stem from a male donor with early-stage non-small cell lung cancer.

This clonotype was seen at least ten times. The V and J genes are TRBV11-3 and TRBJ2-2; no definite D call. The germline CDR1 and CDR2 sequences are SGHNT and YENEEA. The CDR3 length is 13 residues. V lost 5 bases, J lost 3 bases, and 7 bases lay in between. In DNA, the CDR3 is TGTGCCAGCAGCGCCCAAGACACCGGGGAGCTGTTTTTT. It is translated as CASSAQDTGELFF.

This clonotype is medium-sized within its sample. CDR3 loop: CASSLERGGNEQFF. DNA of the CDR3: TGTGCCAGCAGCTTAGAACGGGGCGGCAATGAGCAGTTCTTC. The genes are TRBV7-2 and TRBJ2-1; the D gene could be TRBD1 or TRBD2 (5 bases each). Germline-derived CDR1 and CDR2 are SGHTA and FQGNSA. The V gene lost 1 base and the J gene lost 6 bases, with 10 bases spanning the gap. This CDR3 region has 14 residues.

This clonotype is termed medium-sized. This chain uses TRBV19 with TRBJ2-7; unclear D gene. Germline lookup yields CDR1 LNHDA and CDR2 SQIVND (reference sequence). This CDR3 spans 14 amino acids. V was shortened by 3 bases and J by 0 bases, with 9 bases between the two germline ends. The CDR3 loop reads CASSIQPDSYEQYF. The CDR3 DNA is TGTGCCAGTAGTATCCAGCCAGACTCCTACGAGCAGTACTTC. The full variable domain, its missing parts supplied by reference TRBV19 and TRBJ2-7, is DGGITQSPKYLFRKEGQNVTLSCEQNLNHDAMYWYRQDPGQGLRLIYYSQIVNDFQKGDIAEGYSVSREKKESFPLTVTSAQKNPTAFYLCASSIQPDSYEQYFGPGTRLTVT.

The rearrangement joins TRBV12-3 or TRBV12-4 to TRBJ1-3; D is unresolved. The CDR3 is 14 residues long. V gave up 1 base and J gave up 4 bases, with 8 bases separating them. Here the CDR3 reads CASSLGLGGNTIYF. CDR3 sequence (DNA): TGTGCCAGCAGTTTAGGCCTGGGGGGAAACACCATATATTTT.

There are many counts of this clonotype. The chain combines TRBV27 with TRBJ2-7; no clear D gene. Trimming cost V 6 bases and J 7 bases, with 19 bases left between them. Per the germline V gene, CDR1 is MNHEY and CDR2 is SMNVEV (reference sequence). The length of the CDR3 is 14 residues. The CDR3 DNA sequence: TGTGCCAGCAGAGGGCAGGACGTGGTGGGGGAGCAGTACTTC. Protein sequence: CASRGQDVVGEQYF.

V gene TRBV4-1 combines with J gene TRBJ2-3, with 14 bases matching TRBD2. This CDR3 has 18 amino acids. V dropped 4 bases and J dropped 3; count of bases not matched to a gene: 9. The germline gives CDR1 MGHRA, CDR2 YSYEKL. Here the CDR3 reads CASSPRGLAGGVTDTQYF. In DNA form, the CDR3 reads TGCGCCAGCAGCCCGAGAGGACTAGCGGGGGGAGTAACAGATACGCAGTATTTT.

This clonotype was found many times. Written as DNA, the CDR3 is TGCAGTGCAGCGACCGGGGACAGCTCCTACGAGCAGTACTTC. It encodes CSAATGDSSYEQYF. The chain links TRBV20-1 to TRBJ2-7; 7 bases are a match to TRBD1. The CDR3 totals 14 residues. Looked up from germline, CDR1 is DFQATT and CDR2 is SNEGSKA (reference sequence). Trimming cost V 6 bases and J 0 bases; bases outside gene matches: 8.

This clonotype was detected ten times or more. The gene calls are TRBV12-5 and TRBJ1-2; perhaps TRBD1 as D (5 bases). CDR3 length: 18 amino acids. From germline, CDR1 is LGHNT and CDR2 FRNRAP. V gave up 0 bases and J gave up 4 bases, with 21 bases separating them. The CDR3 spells CASGLVSQGASPFYGYTF. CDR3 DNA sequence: TGTGCTAGTGGTTTGGTATCTCAGGGTGCCTCACCTTTCTATGGCTACACCTTC. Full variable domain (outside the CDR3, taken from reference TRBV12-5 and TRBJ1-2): DARVTQTPRHKVTEMGQEVTMRCQPILGHNTVFWYRQTMMQGLELLAYFRNRAPLDDSGMPKDRFSAEMPDATLATLKIQPSEPRDSAVYFCASGLVSQGASPFYGYTFGSGTRLTVV.

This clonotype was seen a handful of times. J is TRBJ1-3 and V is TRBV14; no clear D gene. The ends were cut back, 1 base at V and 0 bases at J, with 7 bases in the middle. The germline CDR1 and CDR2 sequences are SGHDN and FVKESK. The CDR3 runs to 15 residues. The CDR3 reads CASSQGGSSGNTIYF. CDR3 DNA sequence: TGTGCCAGCAGCCAAGGAGGAAGCTCTGGAAACACCATATATTTT.

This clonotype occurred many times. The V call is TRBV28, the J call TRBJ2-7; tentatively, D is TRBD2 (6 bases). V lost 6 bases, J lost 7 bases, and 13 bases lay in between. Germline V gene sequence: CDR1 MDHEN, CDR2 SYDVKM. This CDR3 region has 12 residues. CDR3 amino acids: CASSILAREQYF. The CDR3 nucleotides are TGTGCCAGCAGCATACTAGCCCGTGAGCAGTACTTC.

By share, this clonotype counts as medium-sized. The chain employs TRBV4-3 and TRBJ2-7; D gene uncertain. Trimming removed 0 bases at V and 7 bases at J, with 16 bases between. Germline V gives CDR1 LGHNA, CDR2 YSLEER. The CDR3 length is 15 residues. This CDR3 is CASSQDLYGLMEQYF. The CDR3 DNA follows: TGCGCCAGCAGCCAAGATCTATACGGCCTTATGGAGCAGTACTTC.

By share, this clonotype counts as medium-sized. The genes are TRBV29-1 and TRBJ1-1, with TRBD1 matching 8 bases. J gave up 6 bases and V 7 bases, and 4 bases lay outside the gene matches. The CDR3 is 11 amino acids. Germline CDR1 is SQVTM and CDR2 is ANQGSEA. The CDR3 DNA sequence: TGCAGCGCCGTACAGGGGGCTGAAGCTTTCTTT. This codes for CSAVQGAEAFF. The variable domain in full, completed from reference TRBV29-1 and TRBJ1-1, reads SAVISQKPSRDICQRGTSLTIQCQVDSQVTMMFWYRQQPGQSLTLIATANQGSEATYESGFVIDKFPISRPNLTFSTLTVSNMSPEDSSIYLCSAVQGAEAFFGQGTRLTVV.

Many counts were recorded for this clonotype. The CDR3 region has the DNA TGTGCCAGCAGCCCACAGGGACTAGCGGGATTTGGCGAGCAGTACTTC. Its translation is CASSPQGLAGFGEQYF. The rearrangement uses TRBV7-2 and TRBJ2-7, with TRBD2 matching 13 bases. The CDR3 is 16 residues long. The V gene end was trimmed by 5 bases and the J gene end by 6 bases; junction bases not matched to a gene: 10. Germline V gene sequence: CDR1 SGHTA, CDR2 FQGNSA.

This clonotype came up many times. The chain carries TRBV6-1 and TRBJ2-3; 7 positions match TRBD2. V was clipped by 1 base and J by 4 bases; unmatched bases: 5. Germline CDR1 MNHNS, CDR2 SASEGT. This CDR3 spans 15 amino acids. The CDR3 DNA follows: TGTGCCAGCAGTGAAGAGGGCGGGAGCGCAGATACGCAGTATTTT. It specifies CASSEEGGSADTQYF.

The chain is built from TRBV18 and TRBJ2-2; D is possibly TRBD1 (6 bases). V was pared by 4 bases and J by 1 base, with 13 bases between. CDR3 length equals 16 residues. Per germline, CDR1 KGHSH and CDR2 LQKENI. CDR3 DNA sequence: TGTGCCAGCTCACACGGACAGATCCTGAACACCGGGGAGCTGTTTTTT. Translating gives CASSHGQILNTGELFF.

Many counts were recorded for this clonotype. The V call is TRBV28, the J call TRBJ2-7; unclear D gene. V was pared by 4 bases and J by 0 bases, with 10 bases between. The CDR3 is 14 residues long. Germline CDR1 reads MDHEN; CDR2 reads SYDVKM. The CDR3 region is CASSSTPNSYEQYF. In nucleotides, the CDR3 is TGTGCCAGCAGTTCGACCCCGAACTCCTACGAGCAGTACTTC.

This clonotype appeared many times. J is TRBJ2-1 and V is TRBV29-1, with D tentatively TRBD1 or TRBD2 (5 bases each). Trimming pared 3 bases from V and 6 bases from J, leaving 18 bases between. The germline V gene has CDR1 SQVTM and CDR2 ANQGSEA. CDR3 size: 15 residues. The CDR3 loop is CSVDGADSRVNEQFF. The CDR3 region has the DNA TGCAGCGTTGACGGGGCAGACTCCCGGGTCAATGAGCAGTTCTTC.

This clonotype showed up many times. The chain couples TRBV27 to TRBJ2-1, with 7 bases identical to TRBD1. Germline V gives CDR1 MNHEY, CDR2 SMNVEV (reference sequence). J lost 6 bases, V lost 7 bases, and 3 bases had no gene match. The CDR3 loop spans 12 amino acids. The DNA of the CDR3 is TGTGCCAGCACCGGGGACAGCAATGAGCAGTTCTTC. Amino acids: CASTGDSNEQFF.

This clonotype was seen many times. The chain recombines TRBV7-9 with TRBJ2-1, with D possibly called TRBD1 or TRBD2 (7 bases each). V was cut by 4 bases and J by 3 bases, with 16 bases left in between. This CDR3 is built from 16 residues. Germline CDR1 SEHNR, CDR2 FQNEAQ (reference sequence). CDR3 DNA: TGTGCCAGCAGCTCCGGGGACAGCGGGAACTACAATGAGCAGTTCTTC. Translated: CASSSGDSGNYNEQFF.

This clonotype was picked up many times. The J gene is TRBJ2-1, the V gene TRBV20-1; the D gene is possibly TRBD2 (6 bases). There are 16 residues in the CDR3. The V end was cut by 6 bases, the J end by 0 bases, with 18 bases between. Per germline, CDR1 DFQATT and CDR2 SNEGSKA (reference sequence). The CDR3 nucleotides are TGCAGTGCCTTTCCCCCGGACGGGAGCTCCTACAATGAGCAGTTCTTC. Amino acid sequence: CSAFPPDGSSYNEQFF.

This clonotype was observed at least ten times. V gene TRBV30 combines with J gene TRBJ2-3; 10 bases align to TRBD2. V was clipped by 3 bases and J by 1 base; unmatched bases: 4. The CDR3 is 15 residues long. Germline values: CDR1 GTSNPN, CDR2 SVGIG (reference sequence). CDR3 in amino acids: CAWSPGTSGTDTQYF. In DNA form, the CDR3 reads TGTGCCTGGAGCCCCGGGACTAGCGGCACAGATACGCAGTATTTT.

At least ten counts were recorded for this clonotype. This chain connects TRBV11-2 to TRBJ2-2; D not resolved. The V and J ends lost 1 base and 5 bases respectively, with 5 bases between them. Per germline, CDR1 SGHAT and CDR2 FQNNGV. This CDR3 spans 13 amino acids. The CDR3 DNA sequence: TGTGCCAGCAGCTTAGGGGAAACCGGGGAGCTGTTTTTT. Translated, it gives CASSLGETGELFF.

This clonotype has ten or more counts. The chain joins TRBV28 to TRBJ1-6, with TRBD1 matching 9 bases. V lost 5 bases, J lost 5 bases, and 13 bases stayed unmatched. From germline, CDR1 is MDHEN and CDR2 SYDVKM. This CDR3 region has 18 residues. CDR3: CASSRRRGGTGNNSPLHF. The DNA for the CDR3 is TGTGCCAGCAGTCGCCGCCGTGGCGGGACAGGGAATAATTCACCCCTCCACTTT. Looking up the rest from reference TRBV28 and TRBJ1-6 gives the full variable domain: DVKVTQSSRYLVKRTGEKVFLECVQDMDHENMFWYRQDPGLGLRLIYFSYDVKMKEKGDIPEGYSVSREKKERFSLILESASTNQTSMYLCASSRRRGGTGNNSPLHFGNGTRLTVT.